These 27 T cell receptor beta chains originate from one sample sequenced in a study of T cell responses to AZD1222 COVID-19 vaccine. Sequenced by immunoSEQ multiplex PCR; TCRdb stores in-frame clones only, minus some. The table shows roughly 110,000 clones, with about 83% occurring only once. The specimen was peripheral blood, collected on day 0 of AZD1222 vaccination. These receptors all come from an adult in good health.

This chain joins TRBV6-6 and TRBJ1-1; perhaps TRBD1 as D (5 bases). This CDR3 region has 14 residues. CDR1 is MNHNY, CDR2 SVGAGI, per germline (reference sequence). V shed 6 bases and J shed 1 base, with 12 bases lying between them. The CDR3 protein is CASRITGTNTEAFF. The CDR3 DNA is TGTGCCAGCAGAATTACAGGTACGAACACTGAAGCTTTCTTT.

The chain links TRBV2 to TRBJ2-3; D perhaps matches TRBD1 (5 bases). The CDR3 length is 11 residues. Germline lookup yields CDR1 SNHLY and CDR2 FYNNEI. Trimming left V 2 bases short and J 14 bases short, with 11 bases between. The CDR3 nucleotides are TGTGCCAGCAGTGAAAGGGGTCCGGGGTATTTT. This encodes CASSERGPGYF.

The chain recombines TRBV10-1 with TRBJ2-4, with 8 bases fitting TRBD1. This CDR3 is 14 amino acids long. In germline, CDR1 is WNHNN, CDR2 SYGVQD (reference sequence). The V segment lost 5 bases and the J segment 3 bases; nucleotides outside the gene matches: 3. The CDR3 is CASSYRGNKNIQYF. The DNA for the CDR3 is TGCGCCAGCAGTTACAGGGGGAACAAAAACATTCAGTACTTC.

This chain connects TRBV2 to TRBJ2-2, with 7 bases lining up with TRBD2. CDR1 is SNHLY, CDR2 FYNNEI, per germline. With V trimmed by 4 bases and J by 7 bases, 6 bases remained unmatched. The CDR3 is 14 amino acids. The CDR3 loop reads CASSGTRTGGELFF. CDR3 DNA: TGTGCCAGCAGTGGGACTAGAACGGGCGGGGAGCTGTTTTTT.

The chain uses TRBV30 and TRBJ1-3; 7 bases are shared with TRBD1. Trimming cost V 4 bases and J 3 bases; bases outside gene matches: 9. This CDR3 spans 15 amino acids. In germline, CDR1 is GTSNPN, CDR2 SVGIG (reference sequence). In DNA, the CDR3 is TGTGCCTGGAAGGGGGCAAGGGTTGGTGGAAACACCATATATTTT. Its translation is CAWKGARVGGNTIYF.

This clone was detected only a few times. The chain joins TRBV2 to TRBJ2-1, with D unclear. Germline lookup yields CDR1 SNHLY and CDR2 FYNNEI. V was cut by 6 bases and J by 5 bases, with 2 bases left in between. The CDR3 contains 10 residues. In DNA, the CDR3 is TGTGCCAGCAGGGACAATGAGCAGTTCTTC. This sequence encodes CASRDNEQFF. The full variable domain, completed using reference TRBV2 and TRBJ2-1, is EPEVTQTPSHQVTQMGQEVILRCVPISNHLYFYWYRQILGQKVEFLVSFYNNEISEKSEIFDDQFSVERPDGSNFTLKIRSTKLEDSAMYFCASRDNEQFFGPGTRLTVL.

This clone was detected only once. This chain joins TRBV30 and TRBJ2-1, with 9 positions matching TRBD2. The CDR3 is 13 amino acids. V shed 5 bases, J shed 6 bases, and the junction held 5 bases outside the gene matches. Germline V lookup: CDR1 GTSNPN, CDR2 SVGIG (reference sequence). CDR3 residues: CAWRAGGGNEQFF. The CDR3, as DNA: TGTGCCTGGCGGGCGGGGGGGGGCAATGAGCAGTTCTTC.

The rearrangement joins TRBV27 to TRBJ2-7, with D tentatively TRBD1 (6 bases). The CDR3 has 13 residues. Germline lookup yields CDR1 MNHEY and CDR2 SMNVEV (reference sequence). V shed 5 bases and J shed 3 bases, with 11 bases lying between them. Written as DNA, the CDR3 is TGTGCCAGCAGTCCCAAAGGGGGCTACGAGCAGTACTTC. Encoded protein: CASSPKGGYEQYF.

The chain recombines TRBV14 with TRBJ2-4; possibly TRBD2 for D (6 bases). Germline CDR1 is SGHDN and CDR2 is FVKESK. V was pared by 0 bases and J by 8 bases, with 14 bases between. This CDR3 region has 15 residues. CDR3 amino acids: CASSQDHGSGDIQYF. The CDR3 DNA sequence: TGTGCCAGCAGCCAAGATCACGGGAGTGGGGACATTCAGTACTTC.

This rearrangement joins TRBV3-1 (or the pseudogene TRBV3-2) to TRBJ2-5; D is perhaps TRBD1 (5 bases). Deletions cut 2 bases from V and 0 bases from J, with 13 bases between. Germline V CDR1 and CDR2: LGHDT, YNNKEL (reference sequence). CDR3 size: 16 residues. The CDR3 region has the DNA TGTGCCAGCAGCCAAACAGGAAAGGGGTACCAAGAGACCCAGTACTTC. The encoded protein is CASSQTGKGYQETQYF.

The chain carries TRBV24-1 and TRBJ2-2; 8 nucleotides align to TRBD1. CDR1 is KGHDR, CDR2 SFDVKD, per germline. V was clipped by 3 bases and J by 4 bases; unmatched bases: 6. The CDR3 is 16 amino acids. CDR3 bases: TGTGCCACCAGTGATACGGACAGGGCAGGCACCGGGGAGCTGTTTTTT. Translating it yields CATSDTDRAGTGELFF.

The chain is built from TRBV28 and TRBJ2-4; 7 nucleotides match TRBD1. V lost 5 bases and J lost 9; bases outside the gene matches: 10. The CDR3 sequence is 14 residues long. Germline loops: CDR1 MDHEN, CDR2 SYDVKM. CDR3 sequence: CASSARQGLGIQYF. CDR3 DNA: TGTGCCAGCAGTGCAAGACAGGGTTTGGGCATTCAGTACTTC.

This sequence joins TRBV6-5 and TRBJ1-2; D is unclear. The V and J ends lost 5 bases and 5 bases respectively, with 18 bases between them. This CDR3 is built from 15 residues. Germline V gene lookup returns CDR1 MNHEY and CDR2 SVGAGI. CDR3 residues: CASSRRQTLAYGYTF. The CDR3, as DNA: TGTGCCAGCAGTCGACGCCAAACCTTGGCGTATGGCTACACCTTC.

The chain employs TRBV5-1 and TRBJ2-3; weak D call: TRBD1 (5 bases). The CDR3 is 14 residues long. Trimming cost V 0 bases and J 2 bases, with 7 bases left between them. From germline, CDR1 is SGHRS and CDR2 YFSETQ. The CDR3 loop reads CASSLGGATDTQYF. The CDR3 DNA follows: TGCGCCAGCAGCTTGGGGGGCGCCACAGATACGCAGTATTTT.

CDR3 coding DNA: TGTGCCAGCAGCTTAGTCGGCCAAGGGCTATACAATGAGCAGTTCTTC. This gives the protein CASSLVGQGLYNEQFF. The genes are TRBV11-2 and TRBJ2-1; D gene unclear. The ends were cut back, 1 base at V and 4 bases at J, with 14 bases in the middle. This CDR3 contains 16 residues. The germline CDR1 and CDR2 sequences are SGHAT and FQNNGV. Complete variable domain (other parts from reference TRBV11-2 and TRBJ2-1): EAGVAQSPRYKIIEKRQSVAFWCNPISGHATLYWYQQILGQGPKLLIQFQNNGVVDDSQLPKDRFSAERLKGVDSTLKIQPAKLEDSAVYLCASSLVGQGLYNEQFFGPGTRLTVL.

This sequence joins TRBV5-1 and TRBJ1-2; 11 bases map to TRBD1. V was clipped by 5 bases and J by 6 bases; unmatched bases: 3. The CDR3 is 13 amino acids. Germline assignment: CDR1 SGHRS and CDR2 YFSETQ. The CDR3 DNA reads TGCGCCAGCAGAGGACAGGGGGCTCATGGCTACACCTTC. Amino acids: CASRGQGAHGYTF. Using reference TRBV5-1 and TRBJ1-2 for the parts outside the CDR3, the full variable domain is KAGVTQTPRYLIKTRGQQVTLSCSPISGHRSVSWYQQTPGQGLQFLFEYFSETQRNKGNFPGRFSGRQFSNSRSEMNVSTLELGDSALYLCASRGQGAHGYTFGSGTRLTVV.

The genes are TRBV5-6 and TRBJ1-2, with D possibly being TRBD1 (5 bases). The length of the CDR3 is 15 residues. Germline V gives CDR1 SGHDT, CDR2 YYEEEE. V was clipped by 5 bases and J by 0 bases, with 14 bases between them. As DNA, the CDR3 is TGTGCCAGCAGAATAAGGGACCGAGCTAACTATGGCTACACCTTC. Protein sequence: CASRIRDRANYGYTF.

The chain employs TRBV19 and TRBJ2-5; 9 bases are a match to TRBD2. Germline V lookup: CDR1 LNHDA, CDR2 SQIVND (reference sequence). This CDR3 region has 14 residues. Trimming took 10 bases from V and 1 from J; bases not matched to a gene: 7. The CDR3, as DNA: TGTGCCACCGCGACTAGCGGTGTCCAAGAGACCCAGTACTTC. It is translated as CATATSGVQETQYF.

This chain connects TRBV19 to TRBJ2-3; possibly TRBD1 or TRBD2 for D (5 bases each). This CDR3 contains 15 residues. Trimming removed 3 bases from V and 4 bases from J, with 14 bases in between. In germline, CDR1 is LNHDA, CDR2 SQIVND (reference sequence). CDR3 coding DNA: TGTGCCAGTAGTATCCGGGGCTTGGACGCAGATACGCAGTATTTT. Its translation is CASSIRGLDADTQYF.

This clone was recorded a few times. The rearrangement links TRBV2 to TRBJ1-3; the D is unclear. There are 15 residues in the CDR3. Deletions cut 6 bases from V and 1 base from J, with 13 bases between. In germline, CDR1 is SNHLY, CDR2 FYNNEI. The CDR3 region has the DNA TGTGCCAGCAGCTTAGGACCTGTTTCTGGAAACACCATATATTTT. Its translation: CASSLGPVSGNTIYF.

The chain has TRBV15 and TRBJ1-1; no clear D. Germline loops: CDR1 LNHNV, CDR2 YYDKDF (reference sequence). CDR3 length: 12 amino acids. Trimming pared 1 base from V and 7 bases from J, leaving 7 bases between. The CDR3 region is CATSRVDGEAFF. CDR3 coding DNA: TGTGCCACCAGCAGAGTCGACGGTGAAGCTTTCTTT.

This rearrangement joins TRBV18 to TRBJ2-5; TRBD1 matches 11 bases. From germline, CDR1 is KGHSH and CDR2 LQKENI. Trimming took 4 bases from V and 4 from J; bases not matched to a gene: 2. CDR3 length: 14 residues. The DNA of the CDR3 is TGTGCCAGCTCACGGACAGGGGGCGGAGAGACCCAGTACTTC. Translation: CASSRTGGGETQYF.

The chain employs TRBV4-3 and TRBJ2-5; D is possibly TRBD1 (5 bases). Trimming pared 3 bases from V and 4 bases from J, leaving 15 bases between. In germline, CDR1 is LGHNA, CDR2 YSLEER. This CDR3 is built from 15 residues. CDR3 sequence: CASSHIGDAVETQYF. The DNA for the CDR3 is TGCGCCAGCAGCCATATAGGGGATGCCGTAGAGACCCAGTACTTC.

The chain is built from TRBV5-8 and TRBJ2-1, with TRBD1 matching 11 bases. The V segment lost 4 bases and the J segment 7 bases; nucleotides outside the gene matches: 7. The germline gives CDR1 SGHTS, CDR2 YDEGEE. CDR3 length: 15 amino acids. The DNA for the CDR3 is TGTGCCAGCAGCCAAGGACAGGGGGCTCAGAATGAGCAGTTCTTC. Translated, it gives CASSQGQGAQNEQFF.

V usage is TRBV7-9 and J usage is TRBJ2-1; no definite D call. Trimming removed 1 base at V and 0 bases at J, with 4 bases between. The CDR3 length is 14 residues. Germline V gene lookup returns CDR1 SEHNR and CDR2 FQNEAQ (reference sequence). As DNA, the CDR3 is TGTGCCAGCAGCTTAGACCCCTCCTACAATGAGCAGTTCTTC. It translates to CASSLDPSYNEQFF.

This clone came up a few times. The chain carries TRBV12-1 and TRBJ2-1; whether TRBD2, the table's D call, matches the DNA was not checked. TRBV12-1 is shown as a pseudogene. The CDR3 is made up of 14 amino acids. The CDR3 nucleotides read TGTGCCACCTTAGCGATCGATTCCTACAATGAGCAGTTCTTC. This translates into CATLAIDSYNEQFF.

The rearrangement uses TRBV27 and TRBJ2-2; TRBD2 is a possible D gene (5 bases). V lost 5 bases, J lost 5 bases, and 15 bases lay in between. The CDR3 has 15 residues. CDR1 is MNHEY, CDR2 SMNVEV, per germline (reference sequence). CDR3: CASSPQVPGTGELFF. The CDR3 coding sequence is TGTGCCAGCAGTCCCCAGGTTCCGGGGACCGGGGAGCTGTTTTTT.